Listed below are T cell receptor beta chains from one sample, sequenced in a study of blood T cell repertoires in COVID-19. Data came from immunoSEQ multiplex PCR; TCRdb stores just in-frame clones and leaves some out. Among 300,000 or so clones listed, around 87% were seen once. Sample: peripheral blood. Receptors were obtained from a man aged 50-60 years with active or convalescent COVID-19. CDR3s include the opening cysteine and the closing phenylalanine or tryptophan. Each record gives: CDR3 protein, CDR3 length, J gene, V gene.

CASSQDLGQGAGEQYF | 16 | TRBJ2-7 | TRBV4-2
CASSWTDRSTEAFF | 14 | TRBJ1-1 | TRBV25-1
CASGEGAYEQYF | 12 | TRBJ2-7 | TRBV28
CASSLAGGGDEQFF | 14 | TRBJ2-1 | TRBV5-4
CASSLQETQYF | 11 | TRBJ2-5 | TRBV5-1
CAWSAGTASGNTIYF | 15 | TRBJ1-3 | TRBV30
CASSSLSPKQYF | 12 | TRBJ2-7 | TRBV28
CASTLGGQGQPQHF | 14 | TRBJ1-5 | TRBV28
CASRALSSYNEQFF | 14 | TRBJ2-1 | TRBV2
CASSRHLGRDTQYF | 14 | TRBJ2-3 | TRBV11-1
CASSSPDRGINEQYF | 15 | TRBJ2-7 | TRBV28